This passage covers 22 T cell receptor beta chains from one sample sequenced in a study of CD8 T cells in Susac syndrome (dated by TCRdb to between 2018 and 2021). To prepare the library, the immunoSEQ multiplex PCR assay was applied. RNA was extracted using the RNeasy kit, and about 0.5 to 1 ug of the RNA was reverse transcribed with random hexamers. In-frame beta chains were kept once TCRdb had trimmed the public reads at Q25 with fastp and called clones with MiXCR. Each CDR3 protein gets just one entry, which takes the most common genes and DNA from the rows behind it. The sample includes about 300,000 distinct CDR3 sequences, with 89% observed a single time. The ten largest clones capture about 0.17% of the sample. The sequencing input was CD8+ T cells from PBMCs. All receptors derive from a human donor with multiple sclerosis.

The chain is built from TRBV2 and TRBJ2-5; D ambiguous. This CDR3 spans 14 amino acids. In germline, CDR1 is SNHLY, CDR2 FYNNEI. V was cut by 3 bases and J by 5 bases, with 13 bases left in between. CDR3 in DNA: TGTGCCAGCAGTGATCCCGACTCCAGGGAGACCCAGTACTTC. This sequence encodes CASSDPDSRETQYF.

The chain has TRBV28 and TRBJ2-7; D is perhaps TRBD1 (5 bases). The CDR3 spans 16 residues. Trimming left V 3 bases short and J 2 bases short, with 17 bases between. CDR1 and CDR2 from the germline V gene are MDHEN and SYDVKM. CDR3 protein: CASSFGTGLSAYEQYF. DNA for the CDR3: TGTGCCAGCAGTTTTGGAACAGGTCTTTCCGCCTACGAGCAGTACTTC.

The J gene is TRBJ1-2, the V gene TRBV3-1; 7 bases map to TRBD1. CDR3 length: 13 residues. The germline V gene encodes CDR1 LGHDT and CDR2 YNNKEL (reference sequence). The J segment lost 8 bases and the V segment lost 4 bases, leaving 7 bases of the junction unmatched. The DNA for the CDR3 is TGTGCCAGCAGCCTGGGACAGAGCGGGGGCTACACCTTC. Protein: CASSLGQSGGYTF.

The chain recombines TRBV13 with TRBJ2-3; D is undetermined. V was cut by 3 bases and J by 2 bases, with 12 bases left in between. The CDR3 runs to 15 residues. Per germline, CDR1 PRHDT and CDR2 FYEKMQ (reference sequence). CDR3 sequence reads: CASSFRSFPTDTQYF. Here the CDR3 DNA reads TGTGCCAGCAGCTTTCGATCCTTTCCCACAGATACGCAGTATTTT.

The CDR3: CASSQDGDPTGEQYF. The CDR3 nucleotides are TGCGCCAGCAGCCAAGATGGTGATCCGACGGGGGAGCAGTACTTC. The chain recombines TRBV4-3 with TRBJ2-7; D might be TRBD2 (5 bases). Per germline, CDR1 LGHNA and CDR2 YSLEER. The ends were cut back, 0 bases at V and 7 bases at J, with 16 bases in the middle. CDR3 size: 15 residues.

The chain couples TRBV4-3 to TRBJ1-5; possible D gene TRBD1, 5 bases. CDR1 is LGHNA and CDR2 is YSLEER in the germline V gene. This CDR3 comprises 16 residues. V was clipped by 0 bases and J by 2 bases, with 11 bases between them. The CDR3 nucleotides are TGCGCCAGCAGCCAAGATATCGGGGACGGCAATCAGCCCCAGCATTTT. This sequence encodes CASSQDIGDGNQPQHF.

The chain has TRBV16 and TRBJ2-7; possibly TRBD2 for D (7 bases). Germline assignment: CDR1 KGHSY and CDR2 FQNENV. Deletions cut 2 bases from V and 6 bases from J, with 17 bases between. CDR3 length: 15 amino acids. CDR3 in amino acids: CASSQGGGSTGEQYF. The CDR3 DNA sequence: TGTGCCAGCAGCCAAGGGGGCGGGAGTACCGGCGAGCAGTACTTC.

In DNA form, the CDR3 reads TGTGCCACCCAAATTGGAGACTATGGCTACACCTTC. It is translated as CATQIGDYGYTF. V usage is TRBV19 and J usage is TRBJ1-2; D is ambiguous. The ends were cut back, 10 bases at V and 3 bases at J, with 12 bases in the middle. The germline V gene encodes CDR1 LNHDA and CDR2 SQIVND (reference sequence). The CDR3 has 12 amino acids.

The chain links TRBV6-6 to TRBJ1-4; D is undetermined. The CDR3 runs 16 residues. The germline CDR1 and CDR2 sequences are MNHNY and SVGAGI (reference sequence). The V and J ends lost 0 bases and 6 bases respectively, with 14 bases between them. The CDR3 spells CASSYSVRASDEKLFF. The CDR3 nucleotides read TGTGCCAGCAGTTACTCAGTCCGGGCCAGTGATGAAAAACTGTTTTTT.

The chain recombines TRBV4-3 with TRBJ1-1, with D possibly TRBD1 on 5 matching bases. Germline V gene data show CDR1 as LGHNA and CDR2 as YSLEER. The V and J ends lost 0 bases and 3 bases respectively, with 14 bases between them. The CDR3 contains 16 residues. Here the CDR3 DNA reads TGCGCCAGCAGCCAAGATCCCGGGGCCTGGGACACTGAAGCTTTCTTT. Translating gives CASSQDPGAWDTEAFF.

This clonotype was seen only a few times. This chain connects TRBV11-2 to TRBJ2-3, with no clear D. This CDR3 has 12 residues. CDR1 is SGHAT and CDR2 is FQNNGV in the germline V gene. V shed 4 bases and J shed 3 bases, with 5 bases lying between them. The CDR3 sequence is CASSYTTDTQYF. In DNA form, the CDR3 reads TGTGCCAGCAGCTACACTACAGATACGCAGTATTTT.

The chain couples TRBV24-1 to TRBJ2-7; TRBD2 matches 13 bases. The CDR3 extends over 18 amino acids. Germline lookup yields CDR1 KGHDR and CDR2 SFDVKD. Germline trimming cut 9 bases from V and 2 bases from J; bases unmatched to any gene: 15. The DNA for the CDR3 is TGTGCCACCGATAGAACCAGATCCGGGACTAGCGGGACCTACGAGCAGTACTTC. As protein: CATDRTRSGTSGTYEQYF.

This sequence joins TRBV4-1 and TRBJ1-2; D remains unclear. Germline-derived CDR1 and CDR2 are MGHRA and YSYEKL. V lost 1 base and J 0 bases, leaving 12 bases between the germline ends. The CDR3 runs to 16 residues. CDR3 sequence: CASSQVGGLTNYGYTF. The CDR3 DNA reads as TGCGCCAGCAGCCAAGTAGGCGGACTGACTAACTATGGCTACACCTTC.

The rearrangement joins TRBV9 to TRBJ1-2; 11 nucleotides line up with TRBD1. This CDR3 spans 15 amino acids. Per germline, CDR1 SGDLS and CDR2 YYNGEE. With V trimmed by 3 bases and J by 3 bases, 4 bases remained unmatched. The CDR3 sequence is CASSDRTGGDYGYTF. DNA for the CDR3: TGTGCCAGCAGCGACCGGACAGGGGGCGACTATGGCTACACCTTC.

This chain uses TRBV7-9 with TRBJ2-1, with no clear D. CDR3 size: 13 residues. With 4 bases removed from V and 8 bases from J, the gap between germline ends came to 12 bases. The germline gives CDR1 SEHNR, CDR2 FQNEAQ (reference sequence). This chain's CDR3 is CASSYGSRDEQFF. The CDR3 coding sequence is TGTGCCAGCAGCTATGGATCCCGGGATGAGCAGTTCTTC.

The rearrangement joins TRBV20-1 to TRBJ2-2; 9 nucleotides match TRBD2. CDR3 length equals 16 residues. V gave up 3 bases and J gave up 3 bases; unmatched junction bases: 8. CDR1 and CDR2 from the germline V gene are DFQATT and SNEGSKA (reference sequence). CDR3 amino acids: CSARAAGGGDTGELFF. In DNA form, the CDR3 reads TGCAGTGCTAGGGCAGCGGGGGGCGGGGACACCGGGGAGCTGTTTTTT.

V gene TRBV28 combines with J gene TRBJ1-2, with D tentatively TRBD1 (5 bases). Per germline, CDR1 MDHEN and CDR2 SYDVKM. V lost 10 bases, J lost 6 bases, and 18 bases lay in between. This CDR3 has 13 amino acids. The CDR3 nucleotides read TGTGCCACCTCCGTGGGGGGTCCCCATGGCTACACCTTC. Protein product: CATSVGGPHGYTF.

This chain joins TRBV3-1 and TRBJ2-2; maybe TRBD2 (5 bases). Germline-derived CDR1 and CDR2 are LGHDT and YNNKEL (reference sequence). Trimming cost V 1 base and J 5 bases, with 14 bases left between them. There are 16 residues in the CDR3. CDR3 in DNA: TGTGCCAGCAGCCAAGCCCTAACCACGGGGACCGGGGAGCTGTTTTTT. Translated, it gives CASSQALTTGTGELFF.

This chain uses TRBV5-1 with TRBJ1-1; 8 bases are a match to TRBD1. The V gene end was trimmed by 7 bases and the J gene end by 2 bases; junction bases not matched to a gene: 7. Germline values: CDR1 SGHRS, CDR2 YFSETQ. The CDR3 extends over 14 amino acids. The CDR3 here is CASAGTGLNTEAFF. The CDR3 region has the DNA TGCGCCAGCGCCGGGACAGGCCTAAACACTGAAGCTTTCTTT. Filled out from reference TRBV5-1 and TRBJ1-1, the complete variable domain reads KAGVTQTPRYLIKTRGQQVTLSCSPISGHRSVSWYQQTPGQGLQFLFEYFSETQRNKGNFPGRFSGRQFSNSRSEMNVSTLELGDSALYLCASAGTGLNTEAFFGQGTRLTVV.

This clonotype has a single count. V gene TRBV19 combines with J gene TRBJ2-2; maybe TRBD2 (5 bases). The CDR3 is made up of 14 amino acids. Trimming took 3 bases from V and 4 from J, leaving 9 bases between them. Germline V gene data show CDR1 as LNHDA and CDR2 as SQIVND (reference sequence). The CDR3 bases are TGTGCCAGTAGTATCGTAAGCGGCACCGGGGAGCTGTTTTTT. This translates into CASSIVSGTGELFF.

The CDR3 is CASSPGGQGAYEQYF. For the CDR3, the DNA is TGTGCCAGTAGCCCGGGGGGACAGGGGGCCTACGAGCAGTACTTC. V and J are TRBV19 and TRBJ2-7, with TRBD1 identical over 11 bases. V dropped 6 bases and J dropped 2; count of bases not matched to a gene: 6. Germline lookup yields CDR1 LNHDA and CDR2 SQIVND (reference sequence). This CDR3 has 15 residues.

The chain carries TRBV9 and TRBJ2-2, with a tentative D call TRBD1 (6 bases). The CDR3 extends over 14 amino acids. Germline CDR1 reads SGDLS; CDR2 reads YYNGEE. Trimming shortened V by 3 bases and J by 3 bases, and 9 bases separated the two germline ends. The CDR3 DNA reads TGTGCCAGCAGCGGAACAGGGTACACCGGGGAGCTGTTTTTT. This encodes CASSGTGYTGELFF.